The 7 T cell receptor beta chains in this list originate from one sample, sequenced in a study of blood T cell repertoires in COVID-19. TCRdb's copy holds only in-frame clones and misses some; the assay was immunoSEQ multiplex PCR. Seen here are 270,000 or so clones, over 70% observed once, and the top ten hold about 9.1%. Material for sequencing was peripheral blood. These receptors originate from a human donor in a cohort sampled during active COVID-19.

The rearrangement links TRBV2 to TRBJ2-3, with 8 positions matching TRBD1. V dropped 7 bases and J dropped 3; count of bases not matched to a gene: 9. Germline V gene lookup returns CDR1 SNHLY and CDR2 FYNNEI. This CDR3 has 15 residues. DNA for the CDR3: TGTGCCAGCAACAAGGACAGGGTTTCGACAGATACGCAGTATTTT. It yields the protein CASNKDRVSTDTQYF.

This clone came up a few times. The chain is built from TRBV6-5 and TRBJ1-2, with a weak D call TRBD1 (5 bases). Trimming shortened V by 5 bases and J by 0 bases, and 13 bases separated the two germline ends. CDR1 MNHEY and CDR2 SVGAGI come from the germline V gene. The CDR3 spans 15 residues. The CDR3 is CASSTGRIPNYGYTF. CDR3 sequence (DNA): TGTGCCAGCAGTACAGGCCGGATACCTAACTATGGCTACACCTTC.

The V gene is TRBV28, the J gene TRBJ2-1; tentative D call: TRBD1 (6 bases). Germline V gives CDR1 MDHEN, CDR2 SYDVKM. Trimming took off 3 bases at V and 14 bases at J, with 14 bases between the two ends. The length of the CDR3 is 12 residues. The CDR3 DNA reads as TGTGCCAGCAGTTTGGAGGCTAGGGGGAAGTTCTTC. As protein: CASSLEARGKFF.

The J gene is TRBJ2-2, the V gene TRBV20-1, with 8 bases matching TRBD2. Losses at the gene ends were 3 bases for V and 7 bases for J; bases not matched to a gene: 10. The CDR3 spans 15 residues. CDR1 DFQATT and CDR2 SNEGSKA come from the germline V gene (reference sequence). The CDR3 region is CSASRWERGYGELFF. The DNA for the CDR3 is TGCAGTGCTAGTCGGTGGGAGCGGGGGTACGGGGAGCTGTTTTTT.

The V call is TRBV6-5, the J call TRBJ2-4; possibly TRBD2 for D (7 bases). V lost 6 bases and J 8 bases, leaving 17 bases between the germline ends. This CDR3 contains 14 residues. Germline V gene lookup returns CDR1 MNHEY and CDR2 SVGAGI. The CDR3 bases are TGTGCCAGCAGGCGGGGGACACCTTTGGACATTCAGTACTTC. Encoded protein: CASRRGTPLDIQYF.

This clone was recorded a few times. The chain carries TRBV18 and TRBJ1-1; weak D call: TRBD1 (5 bases). Germline CDR1 KGHSH, CDR2 LQKENI. This CDR3 is built from 13 residues. Trimming removed 1 base from V and 7 bases from J, with 10 bases in between. Written as DNA, the CDR3 is TGTGCCAGCTCACCACTGGGGGGGATTGAAGCTTTCTTT. It translates to CASSPLGGIEAFF.

Note on this clone: The junction departs from the called germline gene at one end, perhaps through a read error. V and J are TRBV6-1 and TRBJ2-7; 9 positions match TRBD1. Germline V lookup: CDR1 MNHNS, CDR2 SASEGT. The CDR3 contains 15 residues. The CDR3, as DNA: TGTGCCAGCAGAGAAGCCGGGACAGGGAACCACGAGCAGTACTTC. It translates to CASREAGTGNHEQYF.